This T cell receptor (beta chain) was recovered during a study of human T cells and chemical hapten exposure (dated by TCRdb to about 2021). With regard to the full study: For sensitization, 2% DPC in acetone was applied to a 2 cm by 2 cm area of upper inner arm skin. The libraries were sequenced as a pool, and the TCR yield per sample differed mostly because of small variations in library volumes within the pool. About 30 alopecia patients provided blood for TCR sequencing at one to four time points (pre-sensitization, 2, 6 and 24 weeks). The mostly female patient cohort included alopecia areata with under or over 50% scalp involvement, alopecia totalis and alopecia universalis. In alopecia patients, the study followed how the peripheral blood TCR repertoire changed in vivo over primary and secondary sensitization to diphenylcyclopropenone (DPC), a hapten. Blood samples were taken from patients before sensitization (week 0) and then at 2, 6 and about 24 weeks after DPC sensitization. Patch testing was done on the upper back using Finn chambers containing 0.01% DPC, and results were scored after 6 days according to International Contact Dermatitis Research Group standards. Throughout the study period of about 22 weeks, patients also received therapeutic DPC doses to the scalp every week. The investigation overall reported the following: A positive correlation was found between the number of PT1 expanded TCRs and patch test score, with significance reached at thresholds 8, 16 and 32 but not 4. After repeated subsampling, changes were observed in the strength of the expansion versus patch-test correlation and in the threshold at which the correlation became significant. Compared with pre-sensitization or healthy control sets, expanded TCRs formed significantly more large CDR3 similarity clusters, which is consistent with antigen-driven responses. No change with DPC sensitization was found in the number of TCRs above 1 in 1000 frequency, and no evidence of global repertoire structure alterations was found. All patients had alopecia, a presumed autoimmune disease, so their immune response might differ from that of healthy individuals.

Sequences MNHEY (CDR1) and SVGAGI (CDR2) are obtained from the germline V gene. The V and J ends are trimmed by 0 bases and 0 bases, leaving 9 bases between them. The CDR3 contains 15 residues, cysteine and phenylalanine counted. The DNA shown is the 45-base CDR3, in frame from base 1. The library was obtained by RACE. The data were produced on a NextSeq 500. During library preparation, unique molecular identifiers were attached to individual cDNA molecules so that TCRs could be counted in a quantitative, reproducible way. For every blood RNA sample, sequencing covered both the TCR alpha and TCR beta chains. As for how the authors treated the data: The median number of TCRs per sample was approximately 93,000, ranging from roughly 23,224 to 690,600. The Decombinator software suite was used to annotate the V, J and CDR3 of the TCR reads. To make PS versus PT1 abundance plots, every sample was subsampled to the same number of TCRs (28,000). Expanded TCRs were defined as absent before sensitization and observed at least eight times at the 2-week time point. TCRdb reprocessing: public reads trimmed at Q25 with fastp, clones called with MiXCR, in-frame beta chains kept. Identical CDR3 proteins give one entry, which carries the most common genes and DNA. In this record, the V and J calls reflect TCRdb's handling and not the investigators' own analysis. The sample records more than 300,000 distinct CDR3 sequences, 4.5% to 7% of which are singletons. Clones ranked in the top ten supply around 8.6% of the sample.

The sample's time point label, decoded: pre-sensitization, week 0. Interpreted using the paper, the treatment or condition label stands for: therapeutic diphenylcyclopropenone sensitization with weekly scalp DPC. At each patch-test visit, blood was drawn before the patch test was applied. Patients were eligible if aged 18 to 70, diagnosed with alopecia and judged suitable for DPC therapy, and pregnant patients were excluded. Total RNA was isolated from unfractionated whole blood collected in Tempus Blood RNA tubes. This clonotype was counted a few times. The antigen it binds to is not known. No qualities accompany the bases; no much larger clone lies one base away.

Sequencing was performed on whole blood, taken in connection with sensitization to the hapten diphenylcyclopropenone (DPC). The clonotype originates from a woman between 18 and 29 years old with alopecia areata. Some clones in this sample may be carry-over from other donors' samples. In this chain, TRBV6-5 is recombined with TRBJ2-7; no D gene can be assigned with confidence. The CDR3: CASSYSGQLSYEQYF. The DNA reads as follows: TGTGCCAGCAGTTACTCGGGTCAGCTCTCCTACGAGCAGTACTTC.